The 4 T cell receptor beta chains in this list originate from one sample, sequenced in a study of CD8+CD57+ T cells in acquired aplastic anemia. TCR beta VDJ combinations and CDR3 sequences were profiled from genomic DNA. TCRdb redid the calling of the reads with MiXCR, one entry per CDR3 protein. The sample has 150,000 to 200,000 distinct CDR3 sequences, roughly 48% seen once. Sequences were obtained from sorted CD4+, CD8+, or CD8+CD57+ T cells (not recorded which) from PBMCs. Receptors originate from a human donor in good health.

Only a few counts were recorded for this clonotype. This sequence joins TRBV5-8 and TRBJ2-5; D may be TRBD1 (6 bases). The CDR3 sequence is 16 residues long. Germline V lookup: CDR1 SGHTS, CDR2 YDEGEE. The V end lost 1 base, the J end lost 1 base, and 14 bases lay between the germline ends. CDR3 nucleotide sequence: TGTGCCAGCAGCTTGTTGGACAGTGGTTCCCAAGAGACCCAGTACTTC. It yields the protein CASSLLDSGSQETQYF.

V and J are TRBV25-1 and TRBJ2-4; 10 positions agree with TRBD1. CDR3 length equals 15 residues. Trimming removed 2 bases from V and 12 bases from J; junction bases left unmatched: 10. In germline, CDR1 is MGHDK, CDR2 SYGVNS. The CDR3 loop reads CASSETTPDRGTQYF. CDR3 coding DNA: TGTGCCAGCAGTGAAACCACCCCGGACAGGGGGACTCAGTACTTC. Variable domain in full (rest from reference TRBV25-1 and TRBJ2-4): EADIYQTPRYLVIGTGKKITLECSQTMGHDKMYWYQQDPGMELHLIHYSYGVNSTEKGDLSSESTVSRIRTEHFPLTLESARPSHTSQYLCASSETTPDRGTQYFGAGTRLSVL.

As to this clonotype: The junction departs from the called germline gene at one end, perhaps through a read error. The chain uses TRBV6-5 and TRBJ2-3, with D perhaps matching TRBD2 (5 bases). Per germline, CDR1 MNHEY and CDR2 SVGAGI. This CDR3 comprises 16 residues. The CDR3 sequence is CASSPRSGASTDTRYF. For the CDR3, the DNA is TGTGCCAGCAGCCCTCGGAGCGGAGCTAGCACAGATACGCGGTATTTT.

The rearrangement uses TRBV15 and TRBJ2-2; no firm D call. The V end lost 1 base, the J end lost 2 bases, and 5 bases lay between the germline ends. CDR1 LNHNV and CDR2 YYDKDF come from the germline V gene (reference sequence). The CDR3 is made up of 14 amino acids. The DNA for the CDR3 is TGTGCCACCAGCAGAGGAAGCAACACCGGGGAGCTGTTTTTT. It specifies CATSRGSNTGELFF.